This T cell receptor beta chain was sequenced in a study of identical twins (dated by TCRdb to 2016 to 2017). Background on the whole study: To test whether fetal clonotypes persist, the study used deep sequencing on TCR alpha and beta repertoires from monozygotic twins, unrelated adults of various ages, and cord blood. To rule out contamination, replicate twin experiments were performed at different times with different library preparation protocols. Overall study results and their limits: Fewer insertions were carried by abundant cord blood beta clonotypes; a weaker similar trend was observed in young adult naive repertoires, while no such trend was observed in memory repertoires. In monozygotic twins, out-of-frame TCR alpha sharing was systematically underestimated by recombination models, although the models agreed with sharing between unrelated individuals. A weaker excess of twin sharing was found in beta out-of-frame sequences because the signal-to-noise ratio was lowered by fewer shared sequences. Zero-insertion analyses could be partly confounded by invariant T cells such as MAIT and iNKT, although diverse VJ usage argued against such confounding for most clonotypes. Because the same donors could not be followed over many years, the conclusions relied on cross-sectional statistical analysis. Compared with coincidental sharing between unrelated individuals, an excess of low generation-probability sequences was observed among out-of-frame TCR alpha sequences shared between twins.

From the cysteine through the phenylalanine, the CDR3 covers 15 amino acids. This entry keeps only the CDR3 DNA: 45 bases, framed from base 1. After removal of 5 bases from V and 5 bases from J, the junction retains 6 bases not matched to a gene. CDR1 and CDR2, per the germline V gene, are MGHRA and YSYEKL. Only healthy Caucasian donors were included. Regarding this clonotype: The antigen it recognizes is unknown. No base quality information exists; no much larger clone differs at one position.

Library method: 5' RACE. Sequencing relied on an Illumina HiSeq 2000. A universal primer binding site was introduced by template switching, and a unique molecular identifier was present in the final cDNA, enabling accurate counting of TCR cDNA molecules. Specific primers in the conserved constant-segment region were used to synthesize first-strand cDNA for TCR alpha and beta chains. To control for contamination, every cDNA library was double barcoded, receiving both a SMART-Mk sample barcode and Illumina barcodes. TruSeq adapter sequences along with Illumina sample barcodes were introduced in two successive PCR steps. Sequencing of the TCR alpha and beta cDNA libraries was done on the Illumina HiSeq platform using custom primers. Under the source paper's analysis protocol: MiGEC was used to process raw reads and extract unique molecular identifiers, and MiXCR was used to find CDR3 positions. For each individual, recombination models were inferred using an EM algorithm with the repgenHMM and IGoR tools. The tcR package in R was used for shared clonotype analysis, with sharing normalized by the product of cloneset sizes. Out-of-frame nonproductive sequences were analyzed to study raw recombination free of thymic and clonal selection effects. The public sequencing data were trimmed at Q25 with fastp and processed into clonotypes with MiXCR by TCRdb, which kept only in-frame beta chains. When rows share a CDR3 protein, they turn into one entry using the most common DNA and genes. TCRdb's processing, not the study's, gives the V and J calls here. Recorded for this sample are approximately 1.8 million distinct CDR3 sequences; roughly 35% of them occurred a single time. The leading ten clones occupy around 0.25% of the sample.

The chain is encoded by TRBV4-1 joined to TRBJ2-5; the junction holds 12 bases that match TRBD2. Sequencing was carried out using cord blood. The source is a newborn girl in good health. The CDR3 region reads CASSAHGLAGETQYF. In nucleotide form, the sequence is TGCGCCAGCAGCGCCCACGGACTAGCGGGGGAGACCCAGTACTTC.